The source of this T cell receptor (beta chain) is a study of blood T cell repertoires in COVID-19. Whole-study context: The samples span acute and convalescent COVID-19 from the United States, Italy and Spain.

CDR1 is LNHNV, CDR2 YYDKDF, per germline (reference sequence). J gave up 3 bases and V 1 base, and 13 bases lay outside the gene matches. The CDR3 has 18 amino acids. As processed by the authors: Researchers report that nucleated cell counts were estimated from reference gene primer amplification. TCRdb's table, derived via immunoSEQ multiplex PCR, lists solely in-frame clones and lacks some. From that table come the V and J calls and clone size; the DNA was used to work out D and trimming. The repertoire holds about 90,000 clones, just under 85% seen once, with 10% to 15% in the top ten. The TCR was taken from a woman in her 70s with active or convalescent COVID-19. The specimen sequenced was peripheral blood. The genes are TRBV15 and TRBJ1-2; TRBD1 aligns across 8 bases. CDR3 sequence reads: CATSRGRQGATNHYGYTF. CDR3 nucleotide sequence: TGTGCCACCAGCAGAGGTCGGCAGGGGGCAACCAACCACTATGGCTACACCTTC.